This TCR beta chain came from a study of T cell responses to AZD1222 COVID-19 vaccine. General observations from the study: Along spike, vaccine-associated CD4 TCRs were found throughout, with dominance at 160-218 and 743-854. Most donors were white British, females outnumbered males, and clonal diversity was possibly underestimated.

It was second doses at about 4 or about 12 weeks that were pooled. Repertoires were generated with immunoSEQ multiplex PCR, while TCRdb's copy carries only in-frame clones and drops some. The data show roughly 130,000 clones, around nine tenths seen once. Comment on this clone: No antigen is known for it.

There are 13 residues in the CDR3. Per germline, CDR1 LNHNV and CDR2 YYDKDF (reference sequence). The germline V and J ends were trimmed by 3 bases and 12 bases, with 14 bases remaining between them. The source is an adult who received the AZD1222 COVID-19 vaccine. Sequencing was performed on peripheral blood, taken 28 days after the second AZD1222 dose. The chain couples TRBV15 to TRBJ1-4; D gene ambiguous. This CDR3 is CATSSKPAGELFF. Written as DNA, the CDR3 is TGTGCCACCAGCAGCAAACCAGCCGGGGAACTGTTTTTT.